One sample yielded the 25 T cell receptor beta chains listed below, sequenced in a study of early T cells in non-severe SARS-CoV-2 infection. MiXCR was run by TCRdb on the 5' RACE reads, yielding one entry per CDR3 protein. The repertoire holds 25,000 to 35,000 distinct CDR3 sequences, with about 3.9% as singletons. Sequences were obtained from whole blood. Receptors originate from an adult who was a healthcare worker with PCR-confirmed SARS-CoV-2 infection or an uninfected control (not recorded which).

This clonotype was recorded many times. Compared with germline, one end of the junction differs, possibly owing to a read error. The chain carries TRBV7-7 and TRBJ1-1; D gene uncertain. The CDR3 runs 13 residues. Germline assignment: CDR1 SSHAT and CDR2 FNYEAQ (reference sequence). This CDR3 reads CASSPDGNTEAFF. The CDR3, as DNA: TGTGCTAGCAGCCCAGATGGGAACACTGAAGCTTTCTTT.

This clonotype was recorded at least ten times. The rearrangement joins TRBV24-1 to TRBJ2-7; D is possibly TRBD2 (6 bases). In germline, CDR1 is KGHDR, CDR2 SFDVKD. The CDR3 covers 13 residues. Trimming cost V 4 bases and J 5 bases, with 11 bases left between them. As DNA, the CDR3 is TGTGCCACCAGTGAGGGAGGCAGGGACGAGCAGTACTTC. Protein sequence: CATSEGGRDEQYF.

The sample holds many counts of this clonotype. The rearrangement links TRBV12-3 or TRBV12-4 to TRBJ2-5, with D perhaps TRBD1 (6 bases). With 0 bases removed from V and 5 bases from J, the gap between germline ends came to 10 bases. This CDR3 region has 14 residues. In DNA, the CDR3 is TGTGCCAGCAGTTTAGCCAGGGGTGAGGAGACCCAGTACTTC. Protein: CASSLARGEETQYF.

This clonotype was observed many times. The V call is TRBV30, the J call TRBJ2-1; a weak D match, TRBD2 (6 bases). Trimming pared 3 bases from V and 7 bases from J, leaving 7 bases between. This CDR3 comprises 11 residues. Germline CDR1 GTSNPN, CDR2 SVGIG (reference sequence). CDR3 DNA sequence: TGTGCCTGGAGGGCGGGAAATGAGCAGTTCTTC. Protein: CAWRAGNEQFF.

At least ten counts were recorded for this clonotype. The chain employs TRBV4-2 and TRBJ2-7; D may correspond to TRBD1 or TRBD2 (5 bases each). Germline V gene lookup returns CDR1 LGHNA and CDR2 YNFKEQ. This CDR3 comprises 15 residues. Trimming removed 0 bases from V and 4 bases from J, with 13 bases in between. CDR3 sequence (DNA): TGTGCCAGCAGCCAAGATGTCGGGGCGCGGTACGAGCAGTACTTC. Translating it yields CASSQDVGARYEQYF.

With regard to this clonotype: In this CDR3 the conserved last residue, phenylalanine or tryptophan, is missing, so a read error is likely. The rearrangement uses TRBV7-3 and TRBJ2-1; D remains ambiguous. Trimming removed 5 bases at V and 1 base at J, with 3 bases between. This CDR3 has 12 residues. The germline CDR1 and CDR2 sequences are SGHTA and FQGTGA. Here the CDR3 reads CASSKSYNEQFC. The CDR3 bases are TGTGCCAGCAGCAAATCCTACAATGAGCAGTTCTGC.

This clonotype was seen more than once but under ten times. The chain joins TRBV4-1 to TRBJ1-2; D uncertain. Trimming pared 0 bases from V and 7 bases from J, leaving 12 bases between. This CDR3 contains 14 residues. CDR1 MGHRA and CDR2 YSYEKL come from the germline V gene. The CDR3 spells CASSQETAYSGYTF. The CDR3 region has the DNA TGCGCCAGCAGCCAAGAAACAGCTTACAGTGGCTACACCTTC.

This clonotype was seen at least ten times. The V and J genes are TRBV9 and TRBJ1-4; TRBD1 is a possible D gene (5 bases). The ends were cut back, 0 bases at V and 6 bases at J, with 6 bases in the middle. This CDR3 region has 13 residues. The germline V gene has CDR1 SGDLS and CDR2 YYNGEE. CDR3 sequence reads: CASSVGGDEKLFF. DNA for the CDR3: TGTGCCAGCAGCGTAGGAGGGGATGAAAAACTGTTTTTT. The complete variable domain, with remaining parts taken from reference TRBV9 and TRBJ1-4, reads DSGVTQTPKHLITATGQRVTLRCSPRSGDLSVYWYQQSLDQGLQFLIQYYNGEERAKGNILERFSAQQFPDLHSELNLSSLELGDSALYFCASSVGGDEKLFFGSGTQLSVL.

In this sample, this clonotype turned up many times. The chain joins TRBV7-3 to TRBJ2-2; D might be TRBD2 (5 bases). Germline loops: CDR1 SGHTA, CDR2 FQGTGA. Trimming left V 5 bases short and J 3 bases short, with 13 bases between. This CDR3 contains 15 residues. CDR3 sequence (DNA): TGTGCCAGCAGCCCCCCGGGGAGTCACACCGGGGAGCTGTTTTTT. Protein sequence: CASSPPGSHTGELFF.

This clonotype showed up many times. CDR3 DNA: TGTGCCAGCAGGGGACCTGGGGCCGGGGAGCTGTTTTTT. This encodes CASRGPGAGELFF. This sequence joins TRBV6-5 and TRBJ2-2; D tentatively fits TRBD1 or TRBD2 (5 bases each). Trimming took 6 bases from V and 6 from J, leaving 11 bases between them. Germline V gene data show CDR1 as MNHEY and CDR2 as SVGAGI. CDR3 length: 13 amino acids.

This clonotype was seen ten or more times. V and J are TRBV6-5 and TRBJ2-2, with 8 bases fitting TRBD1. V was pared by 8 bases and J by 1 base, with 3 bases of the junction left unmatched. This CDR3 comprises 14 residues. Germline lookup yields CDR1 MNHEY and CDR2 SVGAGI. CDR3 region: CASGGTGNTGELFF. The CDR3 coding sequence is TGTGCCAGCGGTGGGACAGGGAACACCGGGGAGCTGTTTTTT.

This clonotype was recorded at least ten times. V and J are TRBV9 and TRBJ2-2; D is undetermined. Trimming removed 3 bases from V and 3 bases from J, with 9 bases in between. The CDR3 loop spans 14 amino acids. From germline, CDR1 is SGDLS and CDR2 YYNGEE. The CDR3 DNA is TGTGCCAGCAGCGCCCGGACGGACACCGGGGAGCTGTTTTTT. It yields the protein CASSARTDTGELFF.

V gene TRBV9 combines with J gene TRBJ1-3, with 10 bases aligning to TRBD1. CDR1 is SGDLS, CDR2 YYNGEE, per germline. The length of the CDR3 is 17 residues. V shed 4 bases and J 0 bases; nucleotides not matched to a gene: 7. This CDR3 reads CASSIWDRGNSGNTIYF. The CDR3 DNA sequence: TGTGCCAGCAGCATCTGGGACAGGGGAAACTCTGGAAACACCATATATTTT.

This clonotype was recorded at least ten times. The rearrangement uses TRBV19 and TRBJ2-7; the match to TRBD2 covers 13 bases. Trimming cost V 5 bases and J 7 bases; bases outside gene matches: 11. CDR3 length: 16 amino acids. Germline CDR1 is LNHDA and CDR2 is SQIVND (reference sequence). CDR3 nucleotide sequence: TGTGCCAGTAGTCCTCCGGGACTAGCGGGGTACGGGGAGCAGTACTTC. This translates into CASSPPGLAGYGEQYF. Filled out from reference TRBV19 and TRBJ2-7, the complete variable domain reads DGGITQSPKYLFRKEGQNVTLSCEQNLNHDAMYWYRQDPGQGLRLIYYSQIVNDFQKGDIAEGYSVSREKKESFPLTVTSAQKNPTAFYLCASSPPGLAGYGEQYFGPGTRLTVT.

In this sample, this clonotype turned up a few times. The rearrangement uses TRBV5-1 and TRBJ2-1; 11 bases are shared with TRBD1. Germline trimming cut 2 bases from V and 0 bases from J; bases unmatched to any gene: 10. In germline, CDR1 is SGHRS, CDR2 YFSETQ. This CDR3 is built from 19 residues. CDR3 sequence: CASSFWTGGLIGSYNEQFF. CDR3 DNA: TGCGCCAGCAGCTTCTGGACAGGGGGCTTGATAGGCTCCTACAATGAGCAGTTCTTC.

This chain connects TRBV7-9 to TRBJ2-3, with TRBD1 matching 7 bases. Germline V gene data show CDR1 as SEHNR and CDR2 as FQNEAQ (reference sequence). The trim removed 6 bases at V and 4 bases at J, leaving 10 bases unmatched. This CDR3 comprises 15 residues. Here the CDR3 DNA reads TGTGCCAGCAGTTTCCTCGGACAGGTGGCAGATACGCAGTATTTT. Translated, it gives CASSFLGQVADTQYF. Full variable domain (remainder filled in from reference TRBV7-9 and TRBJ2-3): DTGVSQNPRHKITKRGQNVTFRCDPISEHNRLYWYRQTLGQGPEFLTYFQNEAQLEKSRLLSDRFSAERPKGSFSTLEIQRTEQGDSAMYLCASSFLGQVADTQYFGPGTRLTVL.

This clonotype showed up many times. The CDR3 spells CSVDPGLYYGYTF. CDR3 nucleotides: TGCAGCGTTGATCCGGGATTGTACTATGGCTACACCTTC. V is TRBV29-1 and J is TRBJ1-2, with D unresolved. V was shortened by 3 bases and J by 3 bases, with 11 bases between the two germline ends. The length of the CDR3 is 13 residues. CDR1 SQVTM and CDR2 ANQGSEA come from the germline V gene.

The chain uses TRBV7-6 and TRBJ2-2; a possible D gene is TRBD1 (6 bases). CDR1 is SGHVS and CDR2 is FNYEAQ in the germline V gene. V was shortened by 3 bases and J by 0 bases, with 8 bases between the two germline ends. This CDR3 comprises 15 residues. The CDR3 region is CASSFEGANTGELFF. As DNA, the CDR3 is TGTGCCAGCAGCTTCGAGGGGGCGAACACCGGGGAGCTGTTTTTT.

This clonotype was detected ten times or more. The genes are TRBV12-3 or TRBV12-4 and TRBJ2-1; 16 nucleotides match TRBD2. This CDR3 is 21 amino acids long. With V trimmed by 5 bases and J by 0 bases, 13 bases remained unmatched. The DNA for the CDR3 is TGTGCCAGCAGTACAACTCCCGGGACTAGCGGGGGGGTTAGCTCCTACAATGAGCAGTTCTTC. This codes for CASSTTPGTSGGVSSYNEQFF.

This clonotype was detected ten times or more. The CDR3 region is CASSSNTEAFF. In DNA form, the CDR3 reads TGTGCCAGCAGTTCTAACACTGAAGCTTTCTTT. The rearrangement links TRBV27 to TRBJ1-1; D gene unclear. The CDR3 extends over 11 amino acids. The germline V gene encodes CDR1 MNHEY and CDR2 SMNVEV (reference sequence). V was trimmed by 4 bases and J by 2 bases, leaving 2 bases between them.

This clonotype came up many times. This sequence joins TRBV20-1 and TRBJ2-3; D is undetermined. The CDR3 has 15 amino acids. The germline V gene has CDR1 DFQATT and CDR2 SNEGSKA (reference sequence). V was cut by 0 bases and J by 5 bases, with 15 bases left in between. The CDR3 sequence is CSARDRPVSGDTQYF. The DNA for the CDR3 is TGCAGTGCTAGAGATCGGCCCGTCTCTGGAGATACGCAGTATTTT.

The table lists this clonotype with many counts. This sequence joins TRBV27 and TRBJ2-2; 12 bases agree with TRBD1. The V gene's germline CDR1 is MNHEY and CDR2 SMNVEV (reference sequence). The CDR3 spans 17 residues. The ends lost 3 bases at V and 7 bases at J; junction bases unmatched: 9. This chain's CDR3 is CASSLGQGASLVGELFF. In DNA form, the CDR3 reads TGTGCCAGCAGTTTGGGACAGGGGGCGAGTTTAGTCGGGGAGCTGTTTTTT.

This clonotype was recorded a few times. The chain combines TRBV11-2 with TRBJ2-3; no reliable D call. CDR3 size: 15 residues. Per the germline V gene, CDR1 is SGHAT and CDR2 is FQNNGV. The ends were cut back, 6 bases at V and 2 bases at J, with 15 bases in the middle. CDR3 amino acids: CASRHLGGFTDTQYF. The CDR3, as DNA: TGTGCCAGCAGGCATCTTGGCGGTTTCACAGATACGCAGTATTTT.

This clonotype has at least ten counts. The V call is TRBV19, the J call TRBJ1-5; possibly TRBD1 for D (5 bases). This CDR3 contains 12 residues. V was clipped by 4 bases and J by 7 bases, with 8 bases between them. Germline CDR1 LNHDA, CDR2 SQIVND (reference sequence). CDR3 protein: CASSKEGQPQHF. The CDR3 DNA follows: TGTGCCAGTAGTAAGGAGGGGCAGCCCCAGCATTTT. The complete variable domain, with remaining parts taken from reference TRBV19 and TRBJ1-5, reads DGGITQSPKYLFRKEGQNVTLSCEQNLNHDAMYWYRQDPGQGLRLIYYSQIVNDFQKGDIAEGYSVSREKKESFPLTVTSAQKNPTAFYLCASSKEGQPQHFGDGTRLSIL.

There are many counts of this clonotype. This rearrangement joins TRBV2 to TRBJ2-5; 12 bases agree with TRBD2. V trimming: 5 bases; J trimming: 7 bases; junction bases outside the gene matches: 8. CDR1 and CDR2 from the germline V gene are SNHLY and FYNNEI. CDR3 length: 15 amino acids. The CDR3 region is CASSFPGLAGGTQYF. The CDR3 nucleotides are TGTGCCAGCAGTTTTCCGGGACTAGCGGGCGGGACCCAGTACTTC.